A selection of T cell receptor beta chains follows, all from one sample in a study of radiotherapy plus CTLA-4 blockade in lung cancer. The data were produced by immunoSEQ multiplex PCR, yet TCRdb's version contains in-frame clones alone and is incomplete. Of roughly 120,000 clones listed, about 77% are singletons. This material consisted of peripheral blood, taken from a patient treated with radiotherapy plus ipilimumab. These receptors came from a human donor with non-small cell lung cancer who had a partial response to radiotherapy plus ipilimumab. CDR3s include the opening cysteine and the closing phenylalanine or tryptophan. A D gene is named only where the DNA matches it firmly. Only some rows state a clone size, as once, few, many or a class for expanded clones.

clone_size	v_call	d_call	j_call	cdr3_aa	cdr3_nt
-	TRBV4-2	TRBD2	TRBJ2-1	CASSQEGLAGSNEQFF	TGTGCCAGCAGCCAGGAGGGACTAGCGGGAAGCAATGAGCAGTTCTTC
-	TRBV20-1	-	TRBJ2-7	CSAMFAYEQYF	TGCAGTGCTATGTTCGCCTACGAGCAGTACTTC
-	TRBV7-7	-	TRBJ2-7	CASSRGKTYEQYF	TGCGCTAGCAGCCGGGGTAAAACCTACGAGCAGTACTTC
-	TRBV4-3	TRBD2	TRBJ2-1	CASSPTSGSYNEQFF	TGCGCCAGCAGTCCGACTAGCGGCTCCTACAATGAGCAGTTCTTC
-	TRBV14	-	TRBJ2-3	CASSRGWSRTDTQYF	TGTGCCAGCAGCCGCGGGTGGAGTAGAACAGATACGCAGTATTTT
-	TRBV7-6	TRBD2	TRBJ2-2	CASSLRPSGAGELFF	TGTGCCAGCAGCTTAAGGCCTAGCGGTGCCGGGGAGCTGTTTTTT
-	TRBV2	TRBD1	TRBJ1-6	CASRSRDRGSPLHF	TGTGCCAGCCGCTCCCGGGACAGGGGTTCACCCCTCCACTTT
-	TRBV19	TRBD2	TRBJ2-1	CASRTTSGRDKQFF	TGTGCCAGTAGGACCACTAGCGGGAGGGATAAGCAGTTCTTC
-	TRBV4-1	-	TRBJ1-2	CASSQDQGYGYTF	TGCGCCAGCAGCCAAGATCAGGGTTATGGCTACACCTTC
-	TRBV6-1	-	TRBJ1-1	CASRVEGAVGSEAFF	TGTGCCAGCAGGGTTGAAGGAGCCGTGGGTTCTGAAGCTTTCTTT
few	TRBV2	TRBD1	TRBJ2-7	CASKGQGAHEQYF	TGTGCCAGCAAAGGACAGGGGGCCCACGAGCAGTACTTC
-	TRBV5-5	-	TRBJ1-5	CASRLQGQPQHF	TGTGCCAGCAGACTACAGGGTCAGCCCCAGCATTTT
-	TRBV5-6	TRBD2	TRBJ2-7	CASSPLSGTNEQYF	TGTGCCAGCAGCCCACTTAGCGGGACTAACGAGCAGTACTTC
-	TRBV5-5	-	TRBJ2-2	CASSFLTGELFF	TGTGCCAGCAGCTTCCTAACCGGGGAGCTGTTTTTT
once	TRBV7-2	-	TRBJ1-1	CASRGRGHEAFF	TGTGCCAGCAGGGGGCGGGGTCATGAAGCTTTCTTT
-	TRBV11-2	-	TRBJ2-2	CASSGRPGVDTGELFF	TGTGCCAGCAGCGGGCGACCGGGAGTGGACACCGGGGAGCTGTTTTTT
-	TRBV6-4	-	TRBJ2-1	CASSSTGDYNEQFF	TGTGCCAGCAGTTCTACAGGCGACTACAATGAGCAGTTCTTC
-	TRBV6-1	TRBD1	TRBJ1-1	CASITGGANTEAFF	TGTGCCAGCATTACAGGGGGAGCGAACACTGAAGCTTTCTTT
few	TRBV28	TRBD1	TRBJ1-1	CASRTMDRGLGTEAFF	TGTGCCAGCAGGACCATGGACAGGGGGCTCGGCACTGAAGCTTTCTTT
-	TRBV30	-	TRBJ2-3	CAWSLRDTQYF	TGTGCCTGGAGTCTCAGAGATACGCAGTATTTT
medium-sized	TRBV28	TRBD2	TRBJ2-7	CASSLGGGRKESYEQYF	TGTGCCAGCAGTTTAGGCGGGGGGCGGAAAGAATCCTACGAGCAGTACTTC
-	TRBV6-1	TRBD1	TRBJ2-2	CASGRTGVDTGELFF	TGTGCCAGCGGCCGGACAGGCGTGGACACCGGGGAGCTGTTTTTT
-	TRBV7-3	TRBD2	TRBJ2-3	CASSQGLAADTQYF	TGTGCCAGCAGCCAAGGACTAGCGGCAGATACGCAGTATTTT
-	TRBV2	TRBD1	TRBJ1-2	CASSGTGFNYGYTF	TGTGCCAGCAGTGGGACAGGGTTCAACTATGGCTACACCTTC
-	TRBV6-1	TRBD2	TRBJ2-5	CASSELAGGPLETQYF	TGTGCCAGCAGTGAACTAGCGGGAGGGCCGTTAGAGACCCAGTACTTC
-	TRBV27	-	TRBJ2-1	CASRPPVPNTLDNEQFF	TGTGCCAGCAGGCCACCAGTTCCTAATACCCTAGACAATGAGCAGTTCTTC
-	TRBV28	-	TRBJ2-7	CASSSYFLEQYF	TGTGCCAGCAGTTCCTATTTCCTCGAGCAGTACTTC
-	TRBV6-5	-	TRBJ2-7	CASSYSRTLGPYEQYF	TGTGCCAGCAGTTACTCGAGGACTCTAGGACCCTACGAGCAGTACTTC
-	TRBV7-7	-	TRBJ2-1	CASSPSGTVNEQFF	TGTGCTAGCAGCCCGTCAGGAACAGTCAATGAGCAGTTCTTC
-	TRBV4-2	-	TRBJ1-2	CASSQDLAENYGYTF	TGTGCCAGCAGCCAAGATTTGGCAGAAAACTATGGCTACACCTTC
-	TRBV7-2	TRBD1	TRBJ1-2	CASSPDRGRRGYTF	TGTGCCAGCAGCCCGGACAGGGGACGAAGGGGCTACACCTTC
-	TRBV6-1	TRBD1	TRBJ2-5	CASSSRQGPGETQYF	TGTGCCAGCAGTTCCCGACAGGGACCCGGCGAGACCCAGTACTTC
-	TRBV28	TRBD2	TRBJ2-1	CASSLLSSGMDNEQFF	TGTGCCAGCAGTCTACTATCTAGCGGGATGGACAATGAGCAGTTCTTC
-	TRBV6-5	TRBD2	TRBJ2-2	CASSYKAGGGTGELFF	TGTGCCAGCAGTTACAAGGCGGGAGGAGGCACCGGGGAGCTGTTTTTT
-	TRBV19	-	TRBJ2-3	CASSIRQGRTDTQYF	TGTGCCAGTAGTATAAGGCAGGGGCGCACAGATACGCAGTATTTT
-	TRBV7-9	TRBD1	TRBJ1-2	CASRRTGANYGYTF	TGTGCCAGCAGGCGGACAGGGGCCAACTATGGCTACACCTTC
-	TRBV28	-	TRBJ1-6	CATLPKMNSPLHF	TGTGCCACCCTCCCTAAAATGAATTCACCCCTCCACTTT
-	TRBV6-1	-	TRBJ1-5	CASLPSGRDYQPQHF	TGTGCCAGCCTCCCCTCGGGCAGGGATTATCAGCCCCAGCATTTT
few	TRBV5-6	-	TRBJ1-5	CASSLRFSGSQPQHF	TGTGCCAGCAGCTTGAGATTCTCGGGGTCTCAGCCCCAGCATTTT
-	TRBV5-1	-	TRBJ1-5	CASSLGGREVNQPQHF	TGCGCCAGCAGCTTGGGAGGCAGGGAGGTAAATCAGCCCCAGCATTTT
-	TRBV27	TRBD2	TRBJ2-2	CASSLSRGLAGEGPRELFF	TGTGCCAGCAGTTTATCGAGGGGACTAGCGGGAGAGGGGCCACGGGAGCTGTTTTTT
-	TRBV27	-	TRBJ2-1	CASSPQGGGEQFF	TGTGCCAGCAGTCCACAGGGGGGGGGTGAGCAGTTCTTC
few	TRBV21-1	-	TRBJ2-1	CAPGGKTSNEQFF	TGTGCCCCGGGCGGGAAAACAAGCAATGAGCAGTTCTTC
-	TRBV11-2	-	TRBJ2-5	CASSLATGLGGETQYF	TGTGCCAGCAGCTTAGCCACGGGACTTGGAGGAGAGACCCAGTACTTC